This T cell receptor (beta chain) comes out of a study of CD8+CD57+ T cells in acquired aplastic anemia. Template material for TCR beta VDJ and CDR3 profiling consisted of genomic DNA. MiXCR, applied by TCRdb to the reads, yields one record per CDR3 protein. Of roughly 420,000 distinct CDR3 sequences in the sample, approximately 70% were seen once. Trimming removed 6 bases from V and 11 bases from J, with 14 bases in between. This CDR3 spans 13 amino acids. Germline V gives CDR1 SGHTA, CDR2 FQGTGA. This clonotype originated in a human donor in good health, serving as a control. The rearrangement uses TRBV7-3 and TRBJ1-6; D is perhaps TRBD1 (6 bases). Sequencing was carried out using sorted CD4+, CD8+, or CD8+CD57+ T cells (not recorded which) from PBMCs. The CDR3 loop reads CASSTYRDAPLHF. The CDR3 DNA follows: TGTGCCAGCAGTACATACAGGGACGCACCCCTCCACTTT.